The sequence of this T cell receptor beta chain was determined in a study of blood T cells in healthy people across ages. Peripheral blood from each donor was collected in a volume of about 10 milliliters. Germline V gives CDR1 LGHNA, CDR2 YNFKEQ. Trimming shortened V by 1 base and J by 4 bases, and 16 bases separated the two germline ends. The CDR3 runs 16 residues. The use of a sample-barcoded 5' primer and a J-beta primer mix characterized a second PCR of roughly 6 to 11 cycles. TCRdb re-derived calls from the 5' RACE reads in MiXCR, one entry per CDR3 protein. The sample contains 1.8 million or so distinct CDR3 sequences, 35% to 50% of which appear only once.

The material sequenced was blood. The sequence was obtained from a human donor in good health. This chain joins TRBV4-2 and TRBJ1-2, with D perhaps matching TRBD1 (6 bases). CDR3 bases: TGTGCCAGCAGCCAAGTTAGGGGGGCAGGTGGCTATGGCTACACCTTC. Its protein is CASSQVRGAGGYGYTF.